Described below is a single TCR beta chain sequence and its context. CDR1 LGHNA and CDR2 YNFKEQ come from the germline V gene. The V gene end was trimmed by 0 bases and the J gene end by 0 bases; junction bases not matched to a gene: 14. There are 21 residues in the CDR3. Libraries were prepared by immunoSEQ multiplex PCR; TCRdb keeps only in-frame clonotypes and omits some of them. The sample contains about 83,000 clones, roughly 92% of which appear only once. This sample was included in a study of technical replicates of blood from several donors. This chain uses TRBV4-2 with TRBJ2-1; 10 nucleotides align to TRBD1. Material for sequencing was T cells isolated from PBMCs. The clonotype comes from a human donor in good health. The CDR3 loop reads CASSQDRGQGFLSVSYNEQFF. CDR3 in DNA: TGTGCCAGCAGCCAAGATCGGGGACAGGGGTTTTTGAGCGTCTCCTACAATGAGCAGTTCTTC.